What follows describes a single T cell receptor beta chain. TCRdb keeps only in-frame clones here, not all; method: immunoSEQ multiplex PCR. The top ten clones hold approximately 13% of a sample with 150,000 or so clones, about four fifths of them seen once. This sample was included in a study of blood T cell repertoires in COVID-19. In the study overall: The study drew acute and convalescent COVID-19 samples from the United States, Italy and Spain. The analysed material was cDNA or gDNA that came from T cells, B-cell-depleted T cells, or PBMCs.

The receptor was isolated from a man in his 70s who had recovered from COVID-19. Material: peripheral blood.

The CDR3 loop reads CASRWSGGITGELFF. CDR3 in DNA: TGTGCCAGCAGGTGGTCGGGAGGGATCACCGGGGAGCTGTTTTTT. The chain carries TRBV6-5 and TRBJ2-2; 8 nucleotides line up with TRBD2. The CDR3 contains 15 residues. Germline V gene data show CDR1 as MNHEY and CDR2 as SVGAGI. V lost 6 bases and J lost 4; bases outside the gene matches: 7.